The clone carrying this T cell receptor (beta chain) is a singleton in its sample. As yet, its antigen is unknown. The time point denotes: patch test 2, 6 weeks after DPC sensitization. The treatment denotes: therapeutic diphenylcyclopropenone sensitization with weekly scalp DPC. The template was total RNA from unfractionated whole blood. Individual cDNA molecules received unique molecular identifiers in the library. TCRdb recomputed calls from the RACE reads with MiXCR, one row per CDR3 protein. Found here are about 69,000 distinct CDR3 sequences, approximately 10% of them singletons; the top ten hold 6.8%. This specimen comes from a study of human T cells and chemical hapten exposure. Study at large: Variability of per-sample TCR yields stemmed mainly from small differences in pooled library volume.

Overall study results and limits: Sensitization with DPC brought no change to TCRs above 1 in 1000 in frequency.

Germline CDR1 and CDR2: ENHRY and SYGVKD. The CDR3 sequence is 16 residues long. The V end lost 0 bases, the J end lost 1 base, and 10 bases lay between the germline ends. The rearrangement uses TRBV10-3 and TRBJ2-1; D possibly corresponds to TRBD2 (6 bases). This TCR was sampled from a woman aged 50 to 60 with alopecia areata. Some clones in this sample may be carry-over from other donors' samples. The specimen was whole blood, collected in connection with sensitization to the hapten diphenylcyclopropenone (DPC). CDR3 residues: CAISESGRTSYNEQFF. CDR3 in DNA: TGTGCCATCAGTGAGTCGGGGAGGACATCCTACAATGAGCAGTTCTTC.